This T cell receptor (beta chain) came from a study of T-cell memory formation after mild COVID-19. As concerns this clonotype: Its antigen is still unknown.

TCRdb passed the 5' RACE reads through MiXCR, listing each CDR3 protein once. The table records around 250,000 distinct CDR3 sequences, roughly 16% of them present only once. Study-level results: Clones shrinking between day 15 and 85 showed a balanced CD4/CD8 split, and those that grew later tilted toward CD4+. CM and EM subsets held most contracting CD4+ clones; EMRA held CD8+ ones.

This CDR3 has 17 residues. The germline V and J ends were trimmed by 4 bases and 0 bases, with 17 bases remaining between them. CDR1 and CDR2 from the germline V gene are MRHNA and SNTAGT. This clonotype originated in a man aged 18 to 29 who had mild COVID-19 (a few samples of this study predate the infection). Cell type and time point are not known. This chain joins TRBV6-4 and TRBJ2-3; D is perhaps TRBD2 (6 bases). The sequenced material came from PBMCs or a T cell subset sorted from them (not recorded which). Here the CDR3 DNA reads TGTGCCAGCAGTGGGCCTGGGACTCGTTCTAGCACAGATACGCAGTATTTT. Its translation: CASSGPGTRSSTDTQYF.